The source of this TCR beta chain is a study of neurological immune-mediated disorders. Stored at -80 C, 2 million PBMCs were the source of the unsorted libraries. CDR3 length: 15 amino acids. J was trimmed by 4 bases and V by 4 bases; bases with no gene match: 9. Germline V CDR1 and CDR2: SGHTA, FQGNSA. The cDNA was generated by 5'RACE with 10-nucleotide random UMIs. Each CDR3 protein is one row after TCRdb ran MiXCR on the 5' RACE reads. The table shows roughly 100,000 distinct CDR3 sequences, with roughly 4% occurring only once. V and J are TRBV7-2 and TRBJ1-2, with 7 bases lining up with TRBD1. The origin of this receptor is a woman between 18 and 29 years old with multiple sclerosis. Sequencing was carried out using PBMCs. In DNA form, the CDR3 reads TGTGCCAGCAGCTCCTTACAGGGGTCCGGCTATGGCTACACCTTC. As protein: CASSSLQGSGYGYTF.